This TCR beta chain was captured in a study of T cell changes during pregnancy in multiple sclerosis. Here immunoSEQ multiplex PCR was the method, and the copy in TCRdb shows in-frame clones only, minus some. This table holds around 62,000 clones, 93% found once. The ends lost 7 bases at V and 2 bases at J; junction bases unmatched: 7. The CDR3 is 14 residues long. CDR1 and CDR2 (germline): SQVTM, ANQGSEA. The chain has TRBV29-1 and TRBJ2-7; 11 positions match TRBD2. Sequencing used CD8+ T cells from peripheral blood mononuclear cells, obtained in the second trimester of pregnancy. The TCR was taken from a female donor with multiple sclerosis, enrolled in a pregnancy study. CDR3 nucleotides: TGCAGCGCCCTGACTAGCGGGGTCACCTACGAGCAGTACTTC. Translating gives CSALTSGVTYEQYF.